A single sample is the source of the 10 T cell receptor beta chains below, sequenced in a study of T cells in Graves' hyperthyroidism and ophthalmopathy (dated by TCRdb to about 2019). Library preparation used multiplex PCR. Instrument on record: Illumina HiSeq 2000. The TCR beta CDR3 regions were amplified from the RNA transcripts. The TCR CDR3 was subjected to a first round of RT-PCR using the HTBI primer set and the Qiagen OneStep RT-PCR kit. TCRdb cleaned the public reads at Q25 with fastp, built clones with MiXCR and kept in-frame beta chains. Each CDR3 protein gets just one entry, which takes the most common genes and DNA from the rows behind it. This sample holds 300,000 to 350,000 distinct CDR3 sequences; approximately 15% were observed only once. The ten largest clonotypes hold around 24% of the sample. Sequencing was performed on blood. The source is a woman aged 25 to 39 with Graves' hyperthyroidism.

In this sample, this clonotype turned up a few times. The chain employs TRBV6-5 and TRBJ1-5; D possibly corresponds to TRBD1 (5 bases). This CDR3 region has 15 residues. Per the germline V gene, CDR1 is MNHEY and CDR2 is SVGAGI. V dropped 0 bases and J dropped 3 bases, with 9 bases sitting between them. CDR3 bases: TGTGCCAGCAGTTACTCTCTGGGGACCAATCAGCCCCAGCATTTT. As protein: CASSYSLGTNQPQHF.

Of note for this clonotype: One base away lies a much larger clone, so this may be a sequencing read error. The chain links TRBV20-1 to TRBJ2-3; 11 bases map to TRBD1. Germline-derived CDR1 and CDR2 are DFQATT and SNEGSKA (reference sequence). This CDR3 region has 14 residues. CDR3 sequence (DNA): TGCAGTGCTGGGACAGGGGGTTTCGCAGATATGCAGTATTTT. It is translated as CSAGTGGFADMQYF.

This clonotype came up many times. This chain connects TRBV3-1 to TRBJ1-1; D is unclear. The CDR3 contains 14 residues. Between the trimmed V and J ends, which lost 1 base and 0 bases, there was a span of 6 bases. CDR1 is LGHDT, CDR2 YNNKEL, per germline (reference sequence). The DNA of the CDR3 is TGTGCCAGCAGCCAAGGTCAGATGAACACTGAAGCTTTCTTT. Its protein product is CASSQGQMNTEAFF.

The V gene is TRBV19, the J gene TRBJ2-2; the D gene is possibly TRBD1 (5 bases). There are 14 residues in the CDR3. Germline V gene data show CDR1 as LNHDA and CDR2 as SQIVND (reference sequence). Between the trimmed V and J ends, which lost 5 bases and 1 base, there was a span of 8 bases. The CDR3 nucleotides are TGTGCCAGTAGTCCCAGGGTGAACACCGGGGAGCTGTTTTTT. Protein product: CASSPRVNTGELFF.

V and J are TRBV24-1 and TRBJ1-2; D remains ambiguous. The CDR3 has 14 residues. Germline V gene sequence: CDR1 KGHDR, CDR2 SFDVKD. Trimming took off 4 bases at V and 1 base at J, with 9 bases between the two ends. CDR3 bases: TGTGCCACCAGTGACCGTACCGGTAACTATGGCTACACCTTC. As protein: CATSDRTGNYGYTF.

The J gene is TRBJ2-3, the V gene TRBV20-1; 8 nucleotides line up with TRBD2. Germline V CDR1 and CDR2: DFQATT, SNEGSKA (reference sequence). With 4 bases clipped from V and 6 bases from J, the junction kept 12 bases outside the gene matches. CDR3 size: 15 residues. This CDR3 is CSAISWTSKTDTQYF. The CDR3 bases are TGCAGTGCTATTTCATGGACTAGCAAGACTGATACGCAGTATTTT.

The rearrangement joins TRBV5-5 to TRBJ2-7, with D possibly matching TRBD1 (6 bases). The CDR3 covers 11 residues. Trimming took off 6 bases at V and 2 bases at J, with 6 bases between the two ends. CDR1 and CDR2 (germline): SGHKS, YYEKEE (reference sequence). The CDR3 coding sequence is TGTGCCAGCAAGGGGGCCTACGAGCAGTACTTC. This gives the protein CASKGAYEQYF.

This clonotype was seen repeatedly, ten times or more. This chain connects TRBV20-1 to TRBJ1-1; D perhaps matches TRBD1 (5 bases). The V and J ends lost 7 bases and 9 bases respectively, with 15 bases between them. This CDR3 has 11 residues. CDR1 DFQATT and CDR2 SNEGSKA come from the germline V gene (reference sequence). In DNA, the CDR3 is TGCAGTGTCTCCACTAGACAGCAAGCTTTCTTT. Translated: CSVSTRQQAFF.

Many counts were recorded for this clonotype. The gene calls are TRBV2 and TRBJ1-4; D perhaps matches TRBD1 (6 bases). The germline CDR1 and CDR2 sequences are SNHLY and FYNNEI. Deletions cut 3 bases from V and 6 bases from J, with 14 bases between. The CDR3 consists of 15 residues. CDR3: CASSEAAGAHEKLFF. In DNA form, the CDR3 reads TGTGCCAGCAGTGAGGCGGCAGGGGCCCATGAAAAACTGTTTTTT.

In this sample, this clonotype turned up many times. The chain combines TRBV11-2 with TRBJ1-2, with no clear D. CDR3 length: 12 amino acids. Germline CDR1 SGHAT, CDR2 FQNNGV. V dropped 4 bases and J dropped 3 bases, with 6 bases sitting between them. CDR3 protein: CASSSAYYGYTF. The CDR3 nucleotides are TGTGCCAGCAGCTCAGCGTACTATGGCTACACCTTC. The full variable domain, in which reference TRBV11-2 and TRBJ1-2 provide the parts outside the CDR3, is EAGVAQSPRYKIIEKRQSVAFWCNPISGHATLYWYQQILGQGPKLLIQFQNNGVVDDSQLPKDRFSAERLKGVDSTLKIQPAKLEDSAVYLCASSSAYYGYTFGSGTRLTVV.